This section outlines one TCR beta chain sequence together with its context. Germline-derived CDR1 and CDR2 are LGHDT and YNNKEL (reference sequence). CDR3 length: 17 amino acids. V lost 0 bases, J lost 8 bases, and 20 bases lay in between. This entry is derived from a study of control samples from healthy donors and cancer patients. Using immunoSEQ multiplex PCR, the repertoire was profiled, and TCRdb retains in-frame clones only, with some absent. The sample lists just over 150,000 clones, 93% occurring once. This clonotype was obtained from a man in his fifties in good health. Input material: blood. V usage is TRBV3-1 (or the pseudogene TRBV3-2) and J usage is TRBJ2-1, with D tentatively TRBD1 (6 bases). CDR3 in amino acids: CASSQDVWRKGVDEQFF. The CDR3 bases are TGTGCCAGCAGCCAAGATGTATGGCGTAAGGGGGTCGATGAGCAGTTCTTC.